This is a list of T cell receptor beta chains from one sample in a study of blood T cells in healthy people across ages. TCRdb passed the 5' RACE reads through MiXCR, listing each CDR3 protein once. In the table there are 850,000 to 1,300,000 distinct CDR3 sequences, 40% to 55% of which are singletons. Sequencing was carried out using blood. All receptors come from a woman aged 55-69 years in good health. CDR3s include the opening cysteine and the closing phenylalanine or tryptophan. The D gene is left open where the match is weak. For some rows the clone size is stated as once, few or many, or as a class when expanded; others skip it.

-	TRBV5-6	TRBJ2-1	-	TGTGCCAGCAGCTTAGAGGGCGGAGGCTCCTACAATGAGCAGTTCTTC	CASSLEGGGSYNEQFF
TRBD1	TRBV20-1	TRBJ2-7	few	TGCAGTGCTTTTTGGGGACAGGGGTCTTACGAGCAGTACTTC	CSAFWGQGSYEQYF
-	TRBV12-3/TRBV12-4	TRBJ2-5	many	TGTGCCAGCAGCTTGGAGTGGGAGACCCAGTACTTC	CASSLEWETQYF
TRBD1	TRBV27	TRBJ1-1	-	TGTGCCAGCAGTTTATCGGCAGGGGGAATGGGAGGGTACACTGAAGCTTTCTTT	CASSLSAGGMGGYTEAFF
TRBD2	TRBV20-1	TRBJ2-7	few	TGCAGTGCCAGAGTCGGGGGGTCTAGGGGAGAGCAGTACTTC	CSARVGGSRGEQYF
-	TRBV5-5	TRBJ1-5	-	TGTGCCAGCAGCTCCGGCCAGAGTCAGCCCCAGCATTTT	CASSSGQSQPQHF
TRBD2	TRBV9	TRBJ2-7	-	TGTGCCAGCAGCGTGGGGCGGGAGGCCGCCTACGAGCAGTACTTC	CASSVGREAAYEQYF
TRBD2	TRBV10-3	TRBJ2-5	-	TGTGCCATCAGTGAGTCGTCGTCGACTAGCGGCCACCCCCAAGAGACCCAGTACTTC	CAISESSSTSGHPQETQYF
-	TRBV2	TRBJ2-7	-	TGTGCCAGCAGCGAATCCAGGGGAACCTACGAGCAGTACTTC	CASSESRGTYEQYF
-	TRBV20-1	TRBJ1-4	-	TGCAGTGCTAGAGAAGGCGGCAGGATTAATGAAAAACTGTTTTTT	CSAREGGRINEKLFF
-	TRBV29-1	TRBJ2-7	-	TGCAGCGCTCAGGCGTTCTCCTACGAGCAGTACTTC	CSAQAFSYEQYF
-	TRBV12-3/TRBV12-4	TRBJ1-2	-	TGTGCCAGCAGTCCCACTTGGGGGGCTGGGAGCTACACCTTC	CASSPTWGAGSYTF
-	TRBV9	TRBJ1-5	many	TGTGCCAGCAGCGTAGGGAGCGGCAATCAGCCCCAGCATTTT	CASSVGSGNQPQHF